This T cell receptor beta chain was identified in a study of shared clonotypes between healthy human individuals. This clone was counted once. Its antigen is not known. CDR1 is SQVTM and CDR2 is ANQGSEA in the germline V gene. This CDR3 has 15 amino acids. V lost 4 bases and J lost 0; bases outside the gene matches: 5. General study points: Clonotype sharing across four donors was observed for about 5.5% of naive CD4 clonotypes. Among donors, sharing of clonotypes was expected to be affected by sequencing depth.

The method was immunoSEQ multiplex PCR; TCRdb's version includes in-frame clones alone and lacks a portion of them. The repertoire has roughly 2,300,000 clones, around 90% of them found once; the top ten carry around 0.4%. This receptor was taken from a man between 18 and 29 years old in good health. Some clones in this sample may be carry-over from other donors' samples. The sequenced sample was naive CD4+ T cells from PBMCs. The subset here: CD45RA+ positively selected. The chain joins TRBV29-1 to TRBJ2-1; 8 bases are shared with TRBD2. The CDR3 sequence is CSVGIAGISYNEQFF. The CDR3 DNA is TGCAGCGTTGGAATAGCGGGGATCTCCTACAATGAGCAGTTCTTC.